This T cell receptor beta chain was sequenced during a study of CD8 T cells in ankylosing spondylitis. Notes on the study in general: About 8 highly homologous variants made up a TCR beta motif that seemed to typify ankylosing spondylitis blood. Reportedly, significant enrichment of disease-linked clones occurred in matched ankylosing spondylitis synovial fluid.

The CDR3 loop spans 16 amino acids. After removal of 1 base from V and 2 bases from J, the junction contained 7 bases not matched to a gene. CDR1 SGHTA and CDR2 FQGNSA come from the germline V gene. Quantitative barcoded 5'-RACE was used to prepare TCR beta libraries. TCRdb re-called the 5' RACE reads through MiXCR, storing one row per CDR3 protein. Found here are about 240,000 distinct CDR3 sequences, 8% to 9% of them singletons; the top ten hold 4% to 5.5%. This clonotype was found many times. Antigen: not known. Sequencing used blood, either unsorted or a sorted T cell fraction (not recorded which). The clonotype originates from a female donor with ankylosing spondylitis or in good health (not recorded which). The V call is TRBV7-2, the J call TRBJ2-7; 8 nucleotides align to TRBD1. The CDR3: CASSLVLRGQTYEQYF. CDR3 nucleotide sequence: TGTGCCAGCAGCTTAGTACTCAGGGGGCAGACCTACGAGCAGTACTTC.